The 13 T cell receptor beta chains below come from one sample, sequenced in a study of beta chain features in type 1 diabetes. Study results and caveats: Researchers report that Type 1 diabetes patients had moderately but significantly shorter TCRB CDR3s across all four CD4+ subsets.

No antigen has been assigned to these receptors. Expressed TCRB transcripts were sequenced, since all the RNA that had been isolated was reverse transcribed. Assay: immunoSEQ multiplex PCR; the TCRdb copy retains only in-frame clones and omits some. The data show approximately 260,000 clones, roughly 20% seen once. The sequenced material came from naive CD4+ T cells from blood. These receptors were obtained from a woman in her thirties or forties with type 1 diabetes.

This clone was counted a few times. This chain links TRBV9 with TRBJ2-1; D remains unclear. Germline V gene lookup returns CDR1 SGDLS and CDR2 YYNGEE. Trimming pared 0 bases from V and 4 bases from J, leaving 8 bases between. The CDR3 length is 14 residues. CDR3 sequence reads: CASSVATPYNEQFF. CDR3 bases: TGTGCCAGCAGCGTAGCGACACCTTACAATGAGCAGTTCTTC.

The gene calls are TRBV7-9 and TRBJ1-1, with TRBD1 as a possible D gene (6 bases). Trimming stripped 5 bases from V and 7 bases from J, with 17 bases between. Germline V gene sequence: CDR1 SEHNR, CDR2 FQNEAQ (reference sequence). This CDR3 comprises 14 residues. CDR3 region: CASSRDTATREAFF. The CDR3 region has the DNA TGTGCCAGCAGCCGGGACACGGCTACTCGTGAAGCTTTCTTT.

A remark on this clone: Other DNA sequences within the sample encode an identical CDR3. The CDR3 DNA reads as TGCAGTGCACCGGGGGAGACTGAAGCTTTCTTT. This encodes CSAPGETEAFF. This chain links TRBV20-1 with TRBJ1-1; possibly TRBD1 for D (5 bases). This CDR3 region has 11 residues. Germline CDR1 DFQATT, CDR2 SNEGSKA (reference sequence). V lost 6 bases and J 5 bases, leaving 10 bases between the germline ends.

The chain recombines TRBV4-1 with TRBJ1-5, with TRBD1 identical over 8 bases. The CDR3 loop spans 14 amino acids. V shed 1 base and J 7 bases; nucleotides not matched to a gene: 3. The germline V gene has CDR1 MGHRA and CDR2 YSYEKL. The CDR3, as DNA: TGCGCCAGCAGCCAAGTGGACAGGGCCCAGCCCCAGCATTTT. Translated, it gives CASSQVDRAQPQHF.

The chain uses TRBV5-1 and TRBJ1-2; D is undetermined. Between the trimmed V and J ends, which lost 2 bases and 3 bases, there was a span of 11 bases. This CDR3 contains 14 residues. Germline loops: CDR1 SGHRS, CDR2 YFSETQ. The CDR3: CASSFDQSDYGYTF. The CDR3 nucleotides read TGCGCCAGCAGCTTCGACCAGAGCGACTATGGCTACACCTTC.

The chain employs TRBV19 and TRBJ1-2; the D is unclear. This CDR3 comprises 12 residues. Trimming stripped 8 bases from V and 0 bases from J, with 7 bases between. Germline loops: CDR1 LNHDA, CDR2 SQIVND (reference sequence). The CDR3 nucleotides read TGTGCCAGTTCGCCAGCTAACTATGGCTACACCTTC. The encoded protein is CASSPANYGYTF.

This clone appeared a few times. V is TRBV27 and J is TRBJ1-1; D perhaps matches TRBD1 (5 bases). V lost 5 bases and J 0 bases, leaving 16 bases between the germline ends. The CDR3 extends over 16 amino acids. The germline V gene has CDR1 MNHEY and CDR2 SMNVEV (reference sequence). The CDR3 DNA sequence: TGTGCCAGCAGTCCGGCCCGGGGGAGCATGAACACTGAAGCTTTCTTT. It codes for CASSPARGSMNTEAFF.

The rearrangement links TRBV7-9 to TRBJ2-7; TRBD1 might be the D (5 bases). Germline CDR1 SEHNR, CDR2 FQNEAQ (reference sequence). The CDR3 covers 13 residues. V lost 6 bases and J lost 3, with 12 bases in between. The CDR3 loop is CASSSRGLYEQYF. DNA for the CDR3: TGTGCCAGCAGTTCTAGGGGCCTCTACGAGCAGTACTTC.

The V gene is TRBV19, the J gene TRBJ1-5, with D tentatively TRBD1 (5 bases). V was clipped by 5 bases and J by 2 bases, with 13 bases between them. The CDR3 runs to 15 residues. Germline values: CDR1 LNHDA, CDR2 SQIVND (reference sequence). The CDR3 here is CASSPGDWGNQPQHF. The CDR3 DNA reads TGTGCCAGTAGTCCGGGGGACTGGGGCAATCAGCCCCAGCATTTT. Using reference TRBV19 and TRBJ1-5 for the parts outside the CDR3, the full variable domain is DGGITQSPKYLFRKEGQNVTLSCEQNLNHDAMYWYRQDPGQGLRLIYYSQIVNDFQKGDIAEGYSVSREKKESFPLTVTSAQKNPTAFYLCASSPGDWGNQPQHFGDGTRLSIL.

The chain has TRBV7-9 and TRBJ2-6; perhaps TRBD1 as D (5 bases). V lost 1 base and J 2 bases, leaving 6 bases between the germline ends. CDR1 is SEHNR and CDR2 is FQNEAQ in the germline V gene (reference sequence). The CDR3 loop spans 15 amino acids. CDR3 in amino acids: CASSLEDTGANVLTF. In nucleotides, the CDR3 is TGTGCCAGCAGCTTAGAGGACACTGGGGCCAACGTCCTGACTTTC.

This clone has a handful of counts. The V gene is TRBV11-1, the J gene TRBJ2-5, with 9 positions matching TRBD1. Germline V gives CDR1 SGHAT, CDR2 FQDESV (reference sequence). The CDR3 extends over 16 amino acids. Trimming took 5 bases from V and 3 from J; bases not matched to a gene: 10. The CDR3 sequence is CASSPSLQGAEETQYF. Written as DNA, the CDR3 is TGTGCCAGCAGCCCATCGCTACAGGGGGCCGAAGAGACCCAGTACTTC.

The V call is TRBV6-5, the J call TRBJ2-5; the D gene is possibly TRBD1 (6 bases). Trimming removed 6 bases at V and 4 bases at J, with 12 bases between. Germline V gene lookup returns CDR1 MNHEY and CDR2 SVGAGI. The CDR3 has 13 residues. CDR3 amino acids: CASSPYRAETQYF. The CDR3 DNA sequence: TGTGCCAGCAGCCCATACAGGGCAGAGACCCAGTACTTC.

V is TRBV28 and J is TRBJ1-1; D not resolved. The germline V and J ends were trimmed by 10 bases and 6 bases, with 18 bases remaining between them. Germline CDR1 and CDR2: MDHEN and SYDVKM. CDR3 length: 13 amino acids. The CDR3, as DNA: TGTGCCACCTCGATCCAGGTCCACGCTGAAGCTTTCTTT. It translates to CATSIQVHAEAFF. Full variable domain (remainder filled in from reference TRBV28 and TRBJ1-1): DVKVTQSSRYLVKRTGEKVFLECVQDMDHENMFWYRQDPGLGLRLIYFSYDVKMKEKGDIPEGYSVSREKKERFSLILESASTNQTSMYLCATSIQVHAEAFFGQGTRLTVV.